This T cell receptor (beta chain) appears in the sequencing data of a study of blood T cell repertoires in COVID-19. Study details: Material from acute and convalescent COVID-19 was sourced from the United States, Italy and Spain.

Sequenced by immunoSEQ multiplex PCR; TCRdb stores in-frame clones only, minus some. The table lists roughly 100,000 clones, about four fifths of them singletons. Trimming removed 6 bases at V and 5 bases at J, with 9 bases between. The CDR3 has 12 residues. The chain combines TRBV12-3 or TRBV12-4 with TRBJ2-3; TRBD1 might be the D (6 bases). What was sequenced was peripheral blood. The clonotype originates from a man aged 60-69 years with acute or convalescent COVID-19. DNA for the CDR3: TGTGCCAGCAGCCGAGGGGGAGATACGCAGTATTTT. It translates to CASSRGGDTQYF.